Here is one T cell receptor beta chain with its context. The sample belongs to a study of technical replicates of blood from several donors. Sequenced by immunoSEQ multiplex PCR; TCRdb stores in-frame clones only, minus some. In the table there are about 68,000 clones, around 97% of which are singletons. Sequenced input: T cells isolated from PBMCs. This sequence originates from a human donor in good health.

The CDR3 sequence is CSVEREGLGNEQFF. For the CDR3, the DNA is TGCAGCGTTGAGCGGGAGGGCCTAGGTAATGAGCAGTTCTTC. This chain connects TRBV29-1 to TRBJ2-1; 9 bases map to TRBD2. This CDR3 has 14 residues. Germline CDR1 and CDR2: SQVTM and ANQGSEA. With V trimmed by 3 bases and J by 7 bases, 7 bases remained unmatched.